The 18 T cell receptor beta chains given below trace back to one sample, sequenced in a study of patients and donors after allogeneic stem cell transplantation. TCRdb used MiXCR to reprocess the RT-PCR reads, holding one entry per CDR3 protein. The sample comprises roughly 880,000 distinct CDR3 sequences, 18% of which are singletons, and 5% to 6.5% rests with the top ten. Sequencing was performed on blood, either unsorted or a sorted T cell fraction (not recorded which). The receptor set was obtained from a human donor who was either an allogeneic HSCT recipient or a stem cell or donor lymphocyte infusion donor (not recorded which). It is not recorded whose cells these are; they may come from a transplant donor.

The chain has TRBV4-1 and TRBJ2-2; D is perhaps TRBD2 (6 bases). From germline, CDR1 is MGHRA and CDR2 YSYEKL. The CDR3 is 14 amino acids. The V and J ends lost 3 bases and 5 bases respectively, with 10 bases between them. CDR3 sequence: CASSHRDSTGELFF. Written as DNA, the CDR3 is TGCGCCAGCAGCCACCGGGACTCTACCGGGGAGCTGTTTTTT.

The V and J genes are TRBV6-5 and TRBJ1-1; D might be TRBD1 (6 bases). With 0 bases removed from V and 2 bases from J, the gap between germline ends came to 16 bases. The germline V gene has CDR1 MNHEY and CDR2 SVGAGI. This CDR3 is built from 17 residues. CDR3 sequence: CASSYSQQGGFNTEAFF. The CDR3 nucleotides read TGTGCCAGCAGTTACTCACAACAGGGAGGCTTTAACACTGAAGCTTTCTTT.

J is TRBJ2-7 and V is TRBV19; a possible D gene is TRBD2 (5 bases). V was trimmed by 3 bases and J by 6 bases, leaving 12 bases between them. Germline CDR1 LNHDA, CDR2 SQIVND (reference sequence). The CDR3 runs to 13 residues. The CDR3 DNA reads TGTGCCAGTAGTATCGACGGGGTTTTCGAGCAGTACTTC. Amino acids: CASSIDGVFEQYF.

The chain is built from TRBV2 and TRBJ2-2; 11 positions match TRBD2. V gave up 6 bases and J gave up 5 bases; unmatched junction bases: 8. This CDR3 contains 16 residues. Germline loops: CDR1 SNHLY, CDR2 FYNNEI. CDR3 loop: CASRQLAGVPTGELFF. CDR3 nucleotides: TGTGCCAGCAGGCAACTAGCGGGGGTCCCTACCGGGGAGCTGTTTTTT.

The chain combines TRBV20-1 with TRBJ2-6; no clear D gene. This CDR3 is built from 14 residues. Germline CDR1 and CDR2: DFQATT and SNEGSKA (reference sequence). V lost 6 bases, J lost 0 bases, and 9 bases lay in between. The CDR3 loop is CSAKDGSGANVLTF. CDR3 DNA: TGCAGTGCAAAAGACGGCTCTGGGGCCAACGTCCTGACTTTC.

The V and J genes are TRBV29-1 and TRBJ1-2, with D hard to call. Germline V lookup: CDR1 SQVTM, CDR2 ANQGSEA. V lost 3 bases and J 4 bases, leaving 9 bases between the germline ends. The CDR3 runs 12 residues. CDR3 nucleotide sequence: TGCAGCGTTGAGTCAGAGAGCTATGGCTACACCTTC. The encoded protein is CSVESESYGYTF.

This clonotype was detected only a few times. The chain has TRBV4-1 and TRBJ1-1; D is undetermined. Germline CDR1 is MGHRA and CDR2 is YSYEKL. The V end was cut by 2 bases, the J end by 1 base, with 17 bases between. This CDR3 is 17 amino acids long. CDR3 coding DNA: TGCGCCAGCAGCCAATGGGCGGGGTTTAGTGGGAACACTGAAGCTTTCTTT. This translates into CASSQWAGFSGNTEAFF.

This clonotype was seen more than once but under ten times. The chain recombines TRBV20-1 with TRBJ1-1; possible D gene TRBD1, 5 bases. Per the germline V gene, CDR1 is DFQATT and CDR2 is SNEGSKA (reference sequence). Trimming removed 6 bases from V and 5 bases from J, with 16 bases in between. There are 13 residues in the CDR3. The CDR3 sequence is CSARVGGGTEAFF. In nucleotides, the CDR3 is TGCAGTGCCCGAGTTGGGGGTGGGACTGAAGCTTTCTTT.

The chain joins TRBV20-1 to TRBJ1-5; D gene uncertain. CDR1 is DFQATT, CDR2 SNEGSKA, per germline (reference sequence). CDR3 length: 14 residues. Trimming removed 8 bases from V and 7 bases from J, with 21 bases in between. DNA for the CDR3: TGCAGTCCTGACATGGGGAGGGCTGTACAGCCCCAGCATTTT. It specifies CSPDMGRAVQPQHF.

This clonotype was seen at least ten times. The CDR3 coding sequence is TGCAGTGCCAGACGGGACAGAAGCAATCAGCCCCAGCATTTT. Protein: CSARRDRSNQPQHF. The chain joins TRBV20-1 to TRBJ1-5, with TRBD1 identical over 7 bases. The CDR3 totals 14 residues. The V gene's germline CDR1 is DFQATT and CDR2 SNEGSKA (reference sequence). Germline trimming cut 6 bases from V and 1 base from J; bases unmatched to any gene: 6.

In its sample, this clonotype was seen many times. The rearrangement joins TRBV7-8 to TRBJ2-7, with TRBD1 matching 9 bases. Germline lookup yields CDR1 SGHVS and CDR2 FQNEAQ. The CDR3 covers 18 residues. V lost 4 bases, J lost 6 bases, and 19 bases stayed unmatched. The CDR3 is CASSSTNSHRGRLGEQYF. The CDR3 region has the DNA TGTGCCAGCAGCTCTACTAACTCACACAGGGGGCGCTTAGGCGAGCAGTACTTC.

Many counts were recorded for this clonotype. The V call is TRBV29-1, the J call TRBJ1-2, with D uncertain. CDR1 is SQVTM, CDR2 ANQGSEA, per germline. V shed 1 base and J shed 0 bases, with 9 bases lying between them. The CDR3 sequence is 14 residues long. The CDR3, as DNA: TGCAGCGTTGAAGTGGCGGGGACTAACTATGGCTACACCTTC. As protein: CSVEVAGTNYGYTF.

This rearrangement joins TRBV29-1 to TRBJ1-2, with 8 bases identical to TRBD1. Germline CDR1 and CDR2: SQVTM and ANQGSEA. The V segment lost 3 bases and the J segment 8 bases; nucleotides outside the gene matches: 2. The CDR3 has 11 amino acids. The CDR3 DNA sequence: TGCAGCGTTGACAGGGGGCAGGGCTACACCTTC. This sequence encodes CSVDRGQGYTF.

This clonotype was seen more than once but under ten times. The chain recombines TRBV10-3 with TRBJ1-1; D unresolved. The CDR3 has 13 amino acids. Germline V gives CDR1 ENHRY, CDR2 SYGVKD. V dropped 3 bases and J dropped 0 bases, with 5 bases sitting between them. The CDR3: CAISDMVNTEAFF. DNA for the CDR3: TGTGCCATCAGTGATATGGTGAACACTGAAGCTTTCTTT.

This clonotype was counted ten times or more. The junction differs from germline at one of its ends, possibly a read error. The chain combines TRBV4-1 with TRBJ2-7, with D uncertain. This CDR3 spans 13 amino acids. The germline gives CDR1 MGHRA, CDR2 YSYEKL. CDR3 sequence: CASSQDYSDEQYF. DNA of the CDR3: TGCGCCAGCAGCCAAGATTACTCCGACGAGCAGTACTTC.

This clonotype was counted between two and nine times. The chain carries TRBV30 and TRBJ1-1; 7 nucleotides agree with TRBD1. The CDR3 length is 13 residues. V lost 5 bases to trimming and J lost 3 bases; unmatched junction nucleotides: 6. CDR1 and CDR2 (germline): GTSNPN, SVGIG (reference sequence). The CDR3 nucleotides are TGTGCCTGGGGGGGGGACAGCCACACTGAAGCTTTCTTT. Its translation is CAWGGDSHTEAFF.

This chain uses TRBV5-1 with TRBJ2-5; TRBD2 matches at 7 bases. The CDR3 totals 15 residues. In germline, CDR1 is SGHRS, CDR2 YFSETQ. The V segment lost 4 bases and the J segment 5 bases; nucleotides outside the gene matches: 11. In DNA, the CDR3 is TGCGCCAGCAGCGACCGCGGGGGTGTGGGGGAGACCCAGTACTTC. This translates into CASSDRGGVGETQYF.

This chain links TRBV4-2 with TRBJ2-2; a possible D gene is TRBD2 (5 bases). V gave up 3 bases and J gave up 3 bases, with 11 bases separating them. CDR3 length: 15 amino acids. Germline V gene lookup returns CDR1 LGHNA and CDR2 YNFKEQ. In DNA form, the CDR3 reads TGTGCCAGCAGCCAGGCCGACGGGGACACCGGGGAGCTGTTTTTT. Translated: CASSQADGDTGELFF.